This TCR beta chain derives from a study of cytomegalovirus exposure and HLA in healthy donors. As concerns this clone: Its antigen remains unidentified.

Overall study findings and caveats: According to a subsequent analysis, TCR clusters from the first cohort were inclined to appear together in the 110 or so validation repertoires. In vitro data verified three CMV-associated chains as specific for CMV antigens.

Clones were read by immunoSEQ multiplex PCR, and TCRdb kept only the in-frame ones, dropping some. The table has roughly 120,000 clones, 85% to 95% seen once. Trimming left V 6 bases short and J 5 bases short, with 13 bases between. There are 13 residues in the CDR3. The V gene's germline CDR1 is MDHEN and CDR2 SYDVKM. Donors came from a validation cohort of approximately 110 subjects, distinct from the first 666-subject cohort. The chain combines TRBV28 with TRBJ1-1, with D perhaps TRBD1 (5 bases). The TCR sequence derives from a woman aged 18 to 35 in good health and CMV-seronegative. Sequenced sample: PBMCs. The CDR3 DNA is TGTGCCAGCAGCCCAGGGTTAAGGACTGAAGCTTTCTTT. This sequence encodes CASSPGLRTEAFF.